This T cell receptor (beta chain) stems from a study of blood T cell repertoires in COVID-19. For the study at large: T cells, B-cell-depleted T cells, or PBMCs supplied cDNA or gDNA.

Germline-derived CDR1 and CDR2 are MNHEY and SVGEGT. V was cut by 5 bases and J by 0 bases, with 8 bases left in between. This CDR3 has 14 amino acids. Measured with immunoSEQ multiplex PCR; TCRdb has only the in-frame clones, and not every one. The data show 40,000 to 55,000 clones, 65% to 85% seen once. This clone was found once. The receptor's source is a human donor in a cohort sampled during active COVID-19. The chain links TRBV6-2 or TRBV6-3 to TRBJ1-5; D possibly corresponds to TRBD1 (5 bases). The sample comprised peripheral blood. The CDR3 is CASSTDSSNQPQHF. The DNA of the CDR3 is TGTGCCAGCAGTACCGACAGTAGCAATCAGCCCCAGCATTTT.